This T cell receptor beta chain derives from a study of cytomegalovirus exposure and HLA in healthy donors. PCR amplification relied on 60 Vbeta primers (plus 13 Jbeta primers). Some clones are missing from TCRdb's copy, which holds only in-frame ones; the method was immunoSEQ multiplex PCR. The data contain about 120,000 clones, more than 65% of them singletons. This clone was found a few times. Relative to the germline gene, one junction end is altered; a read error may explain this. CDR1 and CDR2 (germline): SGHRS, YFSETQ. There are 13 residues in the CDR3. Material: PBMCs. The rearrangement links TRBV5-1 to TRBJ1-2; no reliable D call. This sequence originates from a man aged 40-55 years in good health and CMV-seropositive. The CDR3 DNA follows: TGCGCCAGCAGCTTGCAACGAAGCTATGTCTACACCTTC. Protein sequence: CASSLQRSYVYTF.